The clone carrying this T cell receptor (beta chain) was counted at least ten times. Its target is unknown. TCRdb called the reads again in MiXCR, with one record for every CDR3 protein. The data hold 380,000 or so distinct CDR3 sequences, with just under 35% observed a single time. The sample comes from a study of T cell repertoires in cytomegalovirus infection. Background on the study: Selected CMV epitopes included recently identified HLA-C-restricted ones as well as well-studied HLA-B-restricted ones. From public TCR beta signatures came an indication of both CMV infection and matching HLA type.

Study conclusions and caveats: The response measured ex vivo was dominated by TCR beta clonotypes (HLA-C-restricted and CMV-specific). Summed frequency of shared TCR beta families picked out CMV carriers who also had the relevant HLA.

The CDR3 loop spans 13 amino acids. V shed 3 bases and J shed 3 bases, with 8 bases lying between them. CDR1 SEHNR and CDR2 FQNEAQ come from the germline V gene (reference sequence). The sequence derives from a human donor in good health (CMV status not recorded). Some clones in this sample may be carry-over from other donors' samples. The V gene is TRBV7-9, the J gene TRBJ1-2; D call uncertain. The sequences come from cultured PBMCs, collected from culture after CMV antigen stimulation. CDR3 DNA: TGTGCCAGCAGCTTCTTATCGGACTATGGCTACACCTTC. It translates to CASSFLSDYGYTF.